This is a list of T cell receptor beta chains from one sample in a study of Ad26.COV2.S vaccination and SARS-CoV-2 variants. Sequenced by immunoSEQ multiplex PCR; TCRdb stores in-frame clones only, minus some. The data show around 320,000 clones, roughly 86% seen once. This specimen was peripheral blood, taken in a trial of Ad26.COV2.S vaccine versus placebo. The source of these receptors is a person between 18 and 65 years old who received the Ad26.COV2.S COVID-19 vaccine or a placebo. CDR3s include the opening cysteine and the closing phenylalanine or tryptophan. A D gene is named only where the DNA matches it firmly. Not every row has a clone size; where given, it reads once, few, many or a size class.

clone_size: few
j_call: TRBJ1-4
d_call: NA
cdr3_length: 11
v_call: TRBV6-2/TRBV6-3
cdr3_nt: TGTGCCAGCAGTTATGGTGAAAAACTGTTTTTT
cdr3_aa: CASSYGEKLFF

clone_size: NA
j_call: TRBJ2-5
d_call: NA
cdr3_length: 13
v_call: TRBV2
cdr3_nt: TGTGCCAGCAGTGCGAGCGGGCAAGAGACCCAGTACTTC
cdr3_aa: CASSASGQETQYF

clone_size: NA
j_call: TRBJ1-1
d_call: NA
cdr3_length: 13
v_call: TRBV19
cdr3_nt: TGTGCCAGTAGTTTCCAAATGTACACTGAAGCTTTCTTT
cdr3_aa: CASSFQMYTEAFF

clone_size: once
j_call: TRBJ1-1
d_call: TRBD1
cdr3_length: 18
v_call: TRBV4-2
cdr3_nt: TGTGCCAGCAGCCCGGGAAACACCGGGACAGGGATTGGAACTGAAGCTTTCTTT
cdr3_aa: CASSPGNTGTGIGTEAFF

clone_size: NA
j_call: TRBJ2-1
d_call: NA
cdr3_length: 13
v_call: TRBV9
cdr3_nt: TGTGCCAGCGGAGGGGCTATTAAAGGTCCGGGGTTCTTC
cdr3_aa: CASGGAIKGPGFF

clone_size: NA
j_call: TRBJ2-1
d_call: NA
cdr3_length: 12
v_call: TRBV7-9
cdr3_nt: TGTGCCAGCAGCTTAAGGGTCGATGAGCAGTTCTTC
cdr3_aa: CASSLRVDEQFF

clone_size: NA
j_call: TRBJ1-2
d_call: NA
cdr3_length: 13
v_call: TRBV19
cdr3_nt: TGTGCCAGTAGTATAGAAAACCTCTATGGCTACACCTTC
cdr3_aa: CASSIENLYGYTF

clone_size: NA
j_call: TRBJ2-7
d_call: TRBD2
cdr3_length: 17
v_call: TRBV6-2/TRBV6-3
cdr3_nt: TGTGCCAGCAGTTCCTCCTGGGATAGCGGGGGGGCCTACGAGCAGTACTTC
cdr3_aa: CASSSSWDSGGAYEQYF

clone_size: NA
j_call: TRBJ1-2
d_call: NA
cdr3_length: 12
v_call: TRBV5-6
cdr3_nt: TGTGCCAGCAGCGCGTTCAACTATGGCTACACCTTC
cdr3_aa: CASSAFNYGYTF

clone_size: NA
j_call: TRBJ2-2
d_call: NA
cdr3_length: 12
v_call: TRBV18
cdr3_nt: TGTGCCAGCTCACCTATTACCGGGGAGCTGTTTTTT
cdr3_aa: CASSPITGELFF

clone_size: NA
j_call: TRBJ1-1
d_call: NA
cdr3_length: 13
v_call: TRBV7-8
cdr3_nt: TGTGCCAGCAGCTTAATGGTCGGTACAGAAGCTTTCTTT
cdr3_aa: CASSLMVGTEAFF

clone_size: NA
j_call: TRBJ1-1
d_call: NA
cdr3_length: 17
v_call: TRBV18
cdr3_nt: TGTGCCAGCTCACCACCTCAAGGGTTGGGGTCGAACACTGAAGCTTTCTTT
cdr3_aa: CASSPPQGLGSNTEAFF

clone_size: once
j_call: TRBJ1-1
d_call: NA
cdr3_length: 16
v_call: TRBV5-1
cdr3_nt: TGCGCCAGCAGCCCCGGCCCAACAGATATGAACACTGAAGCTTTCTTT
cdr3_aa: CASSPGPTDMNTEAFF

clone_size: few
j_call: TRBJ1-5
d_call: TRBD1
cdr3_length: 15
v_call: TRBV19
cdr3_nt: TGTGCCAGTACCCTTTCCAGGGGGTGGAATCAGCCCCAGCATTTT
cdr3_aa: CASTLSRGWNQPQHF

clone_size: NA
j_call: TRBJ2-5
d_call: NA
cdr3_length: 14
v_call: TRBV6-5
cdr3_nt: TGTGCCAGCGTTTCAGGGGCGCTGGGGGAGACCCAGTACTTC
cdr3_aa: CASVSGALGETQYF

clone_size: NA
j_call: TRBJ1-3
d_call: NA
cdr3_length: 17
v_call: TRBV7-6
cdr3_nt: TGTGCCAGCAGCTTAGCGGGGAAGGGGTCTGGTGGAAACACCATATATTTT
cdr3_aa: CASSLAGKGSGGNTIYF

clone_size: few
j_call: TRBJ2-2
d_call: TRBD1
cdr3_length: 15
v_call: TRBV5-1
cdr3_nt: TGCGCCAGCAGCTTTGATCCAGGGGGCACCGGGGAGCTGTTTTTT
cdr3_aa: CASSFDPGGTGELFF

clone_size: NA
j_call: TRBJ1-2
d_call: TRBD1
cdr3_length: 15
v_call: TRBV19
cdr3_nt: TGTGCCAGTAGTATACGACAGGGGACTAACTATGGCTACACCTTC
cdr3_aa: CASSIRQGTNYGYTF

clone_size: NA
j_call: TRBJ1-1
d_call: NA
cdr3_length: 13
v_call: TRBV28
cdr3_nt: TGTGCCAGCAGGTCCGGAATGAACACTGAAGCTTTCTTT
cdr3_aa: CASRSGMNTEAFF

clone_size: NA
j_call: TRBJ1-5
d_call: TRBD1
cdr3_length: 15
v_call: TRBV6-5
cdr3_nt: TGTGCCAGCAGACAAAAAGGACAGGGGGGACAGCCCCAGCATTTT
cdr3_aa: CASRQKGQGGQPQHF

clone_size: NA
j_call: TRBJ1-1
d_call: TRBD1
cdr3_length: 14
v_call: TRBV6-5
cdr3_nt: TGTGCCAGCAAAACAGGGGATTTCGGCACTGAAGCTTTCTTT
cdr3_aa: CASKTGDFGTEAFF

clone_size: NA
j_call: TRBJ2-3
d_call: NA
cdr3_length: 11
v_call: TRBV6-2/TRBV6-3
cdr3_nt: TGTGCCAGCAGTTATCCGGATACGCAGTATTTT
cdr3_aa: CASSYPDTQYF

clone_size: NA
j_call: TRBJ2-7
d_call: NA
cdr3_length: 15
v_call: TRBV5-6
cdr3_nt: TGTGCCAGCAGCTTGCGGACACTACTATACTACGAGCAGTACTTC
cdr3_aa: CASSLRTLLYYEQYF

clone_size: NA
j_call: TRBJ1-5
d_call: TRBD1
cdr3_length: 17
v_call: TRBV3-1/TRBV3-2
cdr3_nt: TGTGCCAGCAGCCCCGACAGGGGTGGCTATAGCAATCAGCCCCAGCATTTT
cdr3_aa: CASSPDRGGYSNQPQHF

clone_size: NA
j_call: TRBJ1-2
d_call: TRBD1
cdr3_length: 15
v_call: TRBV6-5
cdr3_nt: TGTGCCAGCAGTTACTTTGACAGGGGAAGTTATGGCTACACCTTC
cdr3_aa: CASSYFDRGSYGYTF

clone_size: NA
j_call: TRBJ2-1
d_call: NA
cdr3_length: 11
v_call: TRBV7-2
cdr3_nt: TGTGCCAGCAGCTTGTTCGATGAGCAGTTCTTC
cdr3_aa: CASSLFDEQFF

clone_size: NA
j_call: TRBJ2-5
d_call: NA
cdr3_length: 16
v_call: TRBV5-8
cdr3_nt: TGTGCCAGCAGCCCTCAAAGGGGGAGCTATCAAGAGACCCAGTACTTC
cdr3_aa: CASSPQRGSYQETQYF

clone_size: NA
j_call: TRBJ1-1
d_call: NA
cdr3_length: 13
v_call: TRBV30
cdr3_nt: TGTGCCTGGTCGTGGACCCTGAACACTGAAGCTTTCTTT
cdr3_aa: CAWSWTLNTEAFF

clone_size: NA
j_call: TRBJ1-1
d_call: NA
cdr3_length: 13
v_call: TRBV10-3
cdr3_nt: TGTGCCATCAGTCCGAGGGGGAACACTGAAGCTTTCTTT
cdr3_aa: CAISPRGNTEAFF

clone_size: NA
j_call: TRBJ1-5
d_call: NA
cdr3_length: 15
v_call: TRBV19
cdr3_nt: TGTGCCAGTAATGATAGGGGGTATAGCAATCAGCCCCAGCATTTT
cdr3_aa: CASNDRGYSNQPQHF

clone_size: NA
j_call: TRBJ1-4
d_call: TRBD1
cdr3_length: 14
v_call: TRBV3-1/TRBV3-2
cdr3_nt: TGTGCCAGCAGCCAAGGACAGGGAAGGGAAAAACTGTTTTTT
cdr3_aa: CASSQGQGREKLFF

clone_size: few
j_call: TRBJ2-7
d_call: NA
cdr3_length: 10
v_call: TRBV20-1
cdr3_nt: TGCAGTCTAAGGGTGAACGAGCAGTACTTC
cdr3_aa: CSLRVNEQYF

clone_size: NA
j_call: TRBJ1-2
d_call: NA
cdr3_length: 15
v_call: TRBV5-1
cdr3_nt: TGCGCCAGCACCCCGGACTCGTCCTCTAACTATGGCTACACCTTC
cdr3_aa: CASTPDSSSNYGYTF

clone_size: NA
j_call: TRBJ1-1
d_call: NA
cdr3_length: 13
v_call: TRBV29-1
cdr3_nt: TGCAGCGTTGCGATTCACAGGGACGGTGAAGCTTTCTTT
cdr3_aa: CSVAIHRDGEAFF

clone_size: NA
j_call: TRBJ1-3
d_call: TRBD1
cdr3_length: 16
v_call: TRBV27
cdr3_nt: TGTGCCAGCAGTTTACCGGGGACAGGTAGTGGAAACACCATATATTTT
cdr3_aa: CASSLPGTGSGNTIYF

clone_size: NA
j_call: TRBJ2-5
d_call: TRBD2
cdr3_length: 15
v_call: TRBV9
cdr3_nt: TGTGCCAGCAGCGTAGGAGCGGGGGTCCCAGAGACCCAGTACTTC
cdr3_aa: CASSVGAGVPETQYF

clone_size: NA
j_call: TRBJ2-1
d_call: TRBD1
cdr3_length: 13
v_call: TRBV9
cdr3_nt: TGTGCCAGCAGCCCGCGACAGGGGGCTGGGCAGTTCTTC
cdr3_aa: CASSPRQGAGQFF

clone_size: NA
j_call: TRBJ1-1
d_call: NA
cdr3_length: 14
v_call: TRBV5-1
cdr3_nt: TGCGCCAGCAGCCTACAGGGTAGGAACACTGAAGCTTTCTTT
cdr3_aa: CASSLQGRNTEAFF

clone_size: NA
j_call: TRBJ1-6
d_call: TRBD1
cdr3_length: 15
v_call: TRBV6-5
cdr3_nt: TGTGCCAGCAGGGTTGACAGGGAGCGTAATTCACCCCTCCACTTT
cdr3_aa: CASRVDRERNSPLHF

clone_size: few
j_call: TRBJ2-7
d_call: NA
cdr3_length: 13
v_call: TRBV5-1
cdr3_nt: TGCGCCAGCAGCTTGGAGGGCCTCTACGAGCAGTACTTC
cdr3_aa: CASSLEGLYEQYF

clone_size: few
j_call: TRBJ1-4
d_call: TRBD1
cdr3_length: 16
v_call: TRBV2
cdr3_nt: TGTGCCAGCAGTGAAACTGCGACAGGGCCGGGGGAAAAACTGTTTTTT
cdr3_aa: CASSETATGPGEKLFF

clone_size: NA
j_call: TRBJ1-2
d_call: NA
cdr3_length: 13
v_call: TRBV27
cdr3_nt: TGTGCCAGCAGCCGAGCAGGAGGCTATGGCTACACCTTC
cdr3_aa: CASSRAGGYGYTF

clone_size: few
j_call: TRBJ2-3
d_call: NA
cdr3_length: 17
v_call: TRBV9
cdr3_nt: TGTGCCAGCAGCGGCCCGGACCAGGGCTTGCGCACAGATACGCAGTATTTT
cdr3_aa: CASSGPDQGLRTDTQYF

clone_size: NA
j_call: TRBJ1-2
d_call: TRBD1
cdr3_length: 13
v_call: TRBV7-6
cdr3_nt: TGTGCCAGCAGCCCGACGACAGGGTCGGGCTACACCTTC
cdr3_aa: CASSPTTGSGYTF

clone_size: few
j_call: TRBJ2-2
d_call: NA
cdr3_length: 15
v_call: TRBV9
cdr3_nt: TGTGCCAGCAGCGTAACAATCTCGAACACCGGGGAGCTGTTTTTT
cdr3_aa: CASSVTISNTGELFF

clone_size: NA
j_call: TRBJ2-1
d_call: TRBD2
cdr3_length: 16
v_call: TRBV24-1
cdr3_nt: TGTGCCACCAGTGATCCTAGCGGGCCATCCTACAATGAGCAGTTCTTC
cdr3_aa: CATSDPSGPSYNEQFF

clone_size: NA
j_call: TRBJ2-5
d_call: NA
cdr3_length: 13
v_call: TRBV7-3
cdr3_nt: TGTGCCAGCAGCCCCGCCCGCGAAGAGACCCAGTACTTC
cdr3_aa: CASSPAREETQYF

clone_size: NA
j_call: TRBJ1-6
d_call: TRBD1
cdr3_length: 15
v_call: TRBV5-8
cdr3_nt: TGTGCCAGCAGCTTTTACGGGACAGGCCACTCACCCCTCCACTTT
cdr3_aa: CASSFYGTGHSPLHF

clone_size: NA
j_call: TRBJ2-3
d_call: TRBD2
cdr3_length: 16
v_call: TRBV7-2
cdr3_nt: TGTGCCAGCAGCTTAGTGTCTAGCGGGGTCACAGATACGCAGTATTTT
cdr3_aa: CASSLVSSGVTDTQYF

clone_size: NA
j_call: TRBJ1-5
d_call: NA
cdr3_length: 16
v_call: TRBV4-1
cdr3_nt: TGCGCCAGCAGCCAGGGCCACGAGCGAAGCAATCAGCCCCAGCATTTT
cdr3_aa: CASSQGHERSNQPQHF

clone_size: NA
j_call: TRBJ1-2
d_call: TRBD1
cdr3_length: 15
v_call: TRBV10-3
cdr3_nt: TGTGCCATCAGTGAGTCTACAGGGGGGGGCTATGGCTACACCTTC
cdr3_aa: CAISESTGGGYGYTF

clone_size: NA
j_call: TRBJ1-5
d_call: NA
cdr3_length: 15
v_call: TRBV19
cdr3_nt: TGTGCCAGTACCCGGGGGGGGGCCGAGAATCAGCCCCAGCATTTT
cdr3_aa: CASTRGGAENQPQHF

clone_size: NA
j_call: TRBJ2-1
d_call: TRBD1
cdr3_length: 17
v_call: TRBV19
cdr3_nt: TGTGCCAGTAGTATAGATCAGGCCCCGACAGGGTTGAATGAGCAGTTCTTC
cdr3_aa: CASSIDQAPTGLNEQFF

clone_size: NA
j_call: TRBJ2-2
d_call: NA
cdr3_length: 16
v_call: TRBV7-6
cdr3_nt: TGTGCCAGCAGCTTAATGAGCAGGTCGAACACCGGGGAGCTGTTTTTT
cdr3_aa: CASSLMSRSNTGELFF

clone_size: NA
j_call: TRBJ2-5
d_call: TRBD1
cdr3_length: 17
v_call: TRBV4-1
cdr3_nt: TGCGCCAGCAGCCAAGAATTGGAGACAGGGTTGGGGGAGACCCAGTACTTC
cdr3_aa: CASSQELETGLGETQYF

clone_size: NA
j_call: TRBJ1-5
d_call: NA
cdr3_length: 16
v_call: TRBV7-9
cdr3_nt: TGTGCCAGCAGCTTAGGGCCAGGGGAAGGCAATCAGCCCCAGCATTTT
cdr3_aa: CASSLGPGEGNQPQHF

clone_size: NA
j_call: TRBJ2-7
d_call: TRBD2
cdr3_length: 19
v_call: TRBV3-1/TRBV3-2
cdr3_nt: TGTGCCAGCAGCCCCAAAAGGACTAGCGGGGGGCTCCTGGCCTACGAGCAGTACTTC
cdr3_aa: CASSPKRTSGGLLAYEQYF